These 9 T cell receptor beta chains were all obtained from the same sample, sequenced in a study of blood T cells in healthy people across ages. PCR was performed a second time for about 7 to 12 cycles using a sample-barcoded 5' primer and a J-beta primer mix. From the 5' RACE reads, TCRdb called clonotypes with MiXCR, one entry per CDR3 protein. The sample lists over 750,000 distinct CDR3 sequences, 25% occurring once. This sample also belongs to another study, concerning T cells of mothers and their children.

Source material: blood. The receptors were sampled from a boy between 10 and 17 years old in good health.

The rearrangement links TRBV3-1 to TRBJ2-5; D not certain. Germline V gene lookup returns CDR1 LGHDT and CDR2 YNNKEL (reference sequence). The CDR3 sequence is 12 residues long. The V gene lost 4 bases and the J gene lost 4 bases, with 7 bases spanning the gap. The DNA for the CDR3 is TGTGCCAGCAGCCCCTTTAGAGAGACCCAGTACTTC. Translating it yields CASSPFRETQYF.

V gene TRBV7-2 combines with J gene TRBJ2-5; D may correspond to TRBD1 or TRBD2 (6 bases each). Germline-derived CDR1 and CDR2 are SGHTA and FQGNSA. Trimming shortened V by 2 bases and J by 1 base, and 11 bases separated the two germline ends. This CDR3 region has 15 residues. CDR3: CASSLTGRSQETQYF. CDR3 nucleotides: TGTGCCAGCAGCTTAACAGGGAGGTCCCAAGAGACCCAGTACTTC.

This chain joins TRBV9 and TRBJ2-2; 11 positions match TRBD1. This CDR3 has 15 amino acids. Germline trimming cut 4 bases from V and 6 bases from J; bases unmatched to any gene: 5. Germline loops: CDR1 SGDLS, CDR2 YYNGEE. The CDR3 coding sequence is TGTGCCAGCAGCCCGGACAGGGGGCGCGCCGGGGAGCTGTTTTTT. It encodes CASSPDRGRAGELFF.

The chain couples TRBV27 to TRBJ1-5, with D possibly being TRBD1 (5 bases). V dropped 6 bases and J dropped 0 bases, with 18 bases sitting between them. The CDR3 extends over 17 amino acids. From germline, CDR1 is MNHEY and CDR2 SMNVEV (reference sequence). For the CDR3, the DNA is TGTGCCAGCAGCGCGGACGGACAAGGGCATAGCAATCAGCCCCAGCATTTT. Translation: CASSADGQGHSNQPQHF.

This chain uses TRBV20-1 with TRBJ2-1; the D gene is possibly TRBD2 (5 bases). The CDR3 contains 14 residues. Trimming left V 4 bases short and J 5 bases short, with 15 bases between. Germline V gene sequence: CDR1 DFQATT, CDR2 SNEGSKA (reference sequence). CDR3: CSATDLSYNNEQFF. The CDR3 nucleotides read TGCAGTGCTACGGACTTGTCGTACAACAATGAGCAGTTCTTC.

V gene TRBV20-1 combines with J gene TRBJ1-2; perhaps TRBD1 as D (6 bases). CDR1 is DFQATT and CDR2 is SNEGSKA in the germline V gene (reference sequence). Trimming took off 0 bases at V and 2 bases at J, with 7 bases between the two ends. The CDR3 contains 13 residues. CDR3 coding DNA: TGCAGTGCTAGAGAGCAGGGGAACTATGGCTACACCTTC. Protein product: CSAREQGNYGYTF.

V and J are TRBV6-1 and TRBJ2-1; perhaps TRBD2 as D (6 bases). The CDR3 is 13 amino acids. V was clipped by 6 bases and J by 5 bases, with 11 bases between them. Germline-derived CDR1 and CDR2 are MNHNS and SASEGT. The CDR3 DNA reads as TGTGCCAGCAGACCTATAGCGGACAATGAGCAGTTCTTC. This encodes CASRPIADNEQFF.

The V call is TRBV9, the J call TRBJ2-3; D possibly corresponds to TRBD2 (5 bases). The length of the CDR3 is 17 residues. Looked up from germline, CDR1 is SGDLS and CDR2 is YYNGEE. V lost 4 bases to trimming and J lost 0 bases, with 18 bases between them. The CDR3 sequence is CASSPIRGSGSTDTQYF. CDR3 nucleotides: TGTGCCAGCAGCCCCATCCGAGGCAGCGGAAGCACAGATACGCAGTATTTT.

The rearrangement uses TRBV4-3 and TRBJ1-4; 9 bases are shared with TRBD1. Germline loops: CDR1 LGHNA, CDR2 YSLEER. There are 15 residues in the CDR3. J gave up 5 bases and V 6 bases, and 7 bases lay outside the gene matches. CDR3 sequence: CASSTTGGGNEKLFF. The CDR3 DNA follows: TGCGCCAGCAGTACCACAGGGGGCGGGAATGAAAAACTGTTTTTT.